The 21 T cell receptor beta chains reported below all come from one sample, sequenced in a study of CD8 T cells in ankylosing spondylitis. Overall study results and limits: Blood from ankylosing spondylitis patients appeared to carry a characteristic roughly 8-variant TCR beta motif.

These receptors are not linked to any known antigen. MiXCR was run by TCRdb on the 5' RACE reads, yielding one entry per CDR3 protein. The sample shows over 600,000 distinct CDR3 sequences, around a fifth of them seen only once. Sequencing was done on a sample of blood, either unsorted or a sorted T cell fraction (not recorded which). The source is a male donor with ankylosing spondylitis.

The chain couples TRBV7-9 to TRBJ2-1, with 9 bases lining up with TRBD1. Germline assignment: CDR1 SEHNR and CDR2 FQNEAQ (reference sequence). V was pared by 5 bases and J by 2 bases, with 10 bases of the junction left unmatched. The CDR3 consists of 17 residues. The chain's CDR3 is CASSPPQGARTYNEQFF. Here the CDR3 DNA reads TGTGCCAGCAGCCCCCCACAGGGGGCGCGGACCTACAATGAGCAGTTCTTC. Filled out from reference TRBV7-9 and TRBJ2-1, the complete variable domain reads DTGVSQNPRHKITKRGQNVTFRCDPISEHNRLYWYRQTLGQGPEFLTYFQNEAQLEKSRLLSDRFSAERPKGSFSTLEIQRTEQGDSAMYLCASSPPQGARTYNEQFFGPGTRLTVL.

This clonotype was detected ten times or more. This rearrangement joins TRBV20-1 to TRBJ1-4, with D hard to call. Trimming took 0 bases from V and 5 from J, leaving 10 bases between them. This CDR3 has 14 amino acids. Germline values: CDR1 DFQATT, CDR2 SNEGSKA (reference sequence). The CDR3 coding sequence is TGCAGTGCTAGAGAGGACGGACTCAATGAAAAACTGTTTTTT. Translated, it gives CSAREDGLNEKLFF.

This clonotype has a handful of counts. In DNA form, the CDR3 reads TGTGCCAGCAGCCAGGGGGGACACCCCACCTACGAGCAGTACTTC. Its protein product is CASSQGGHPTYEQYF. The rearrangement links TRBV3-1 to TRBJ2-7, with D perhaps TRBD1 or TRBD2 (6 bases each). Germline V gives CDR1 LGHDT, CDR2 YNNKEL (reference sequence). CDR3 length: 15 amino acids. Trimming removed 3 bases at V and 2 bases at J, with 14 bases between.

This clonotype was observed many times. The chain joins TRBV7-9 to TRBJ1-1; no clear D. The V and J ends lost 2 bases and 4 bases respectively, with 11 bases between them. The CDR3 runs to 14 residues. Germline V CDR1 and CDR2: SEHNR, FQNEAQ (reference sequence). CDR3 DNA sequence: TGTGCCAGCAGCTTAACTGACGGTAGCACTGAAGCTTTCTTT. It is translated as CASSLTDGSTEAFF.

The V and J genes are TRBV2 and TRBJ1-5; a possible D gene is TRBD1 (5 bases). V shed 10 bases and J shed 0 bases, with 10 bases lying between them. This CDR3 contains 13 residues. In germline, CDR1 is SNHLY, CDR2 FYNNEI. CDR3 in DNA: TGTGCCACCAGACAGAATAGCAATCAGCCCCAGCATTTT. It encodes CATRQNSNQPQHF.

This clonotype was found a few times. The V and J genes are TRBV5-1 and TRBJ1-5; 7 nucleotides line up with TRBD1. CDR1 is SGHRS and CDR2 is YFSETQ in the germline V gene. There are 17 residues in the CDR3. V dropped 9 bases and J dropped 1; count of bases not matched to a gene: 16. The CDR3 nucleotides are TGCGCCACCCCTCGGGGGGGAGACAGGGAGAGCAATCAGCCCCAGCATTTT. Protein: CATPRGGDRESNQPQHF.

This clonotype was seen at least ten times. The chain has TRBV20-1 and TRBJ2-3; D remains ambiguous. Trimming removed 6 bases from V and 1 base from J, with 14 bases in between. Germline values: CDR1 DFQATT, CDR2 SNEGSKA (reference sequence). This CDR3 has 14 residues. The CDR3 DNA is TGCAGTGCCCCCGGTTTCCGGGGCACAGATACGCAGTATTTT. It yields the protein CSAPGFRGTDTQYF.

In DNA, the CDR3 is TGTGCCAGCTCACCACTTCCGGGACAGGGCTACCAAGAGACCCAGTACTTC. The encoded protein is CASSPLPGQGYQETQYF. The chain is built from TRBV18 and TRBJ2-5, with 9 nucleotides matching TRBD1. Germline loops: CDR1 KGHSH, CDR2 LQKENI. V lost 1 base to trimming and J lost 0 bases; unmatched junction nucleotides: 6. The CDR3 spans 17 residues. Based on the CDR3 plus reference TRBV18 and TRBJ2-5, the full variable domain is NAGVMQNPRHLVRRRGQEARLRCSPMKGHSHVYWYRQLPEEGLKFMVYLQKENIIDESGMPKERFSAEFPKEGPSILRIQQVVRGDSAAYFCASSPLPGQGYQETQYFGPGTRLLVL.

CDR3: CASRPRTGDEQYF. In DNA, the CDR3 is TGTGCCAGCAGACCTCGGACAGGGGACGAGCAGTACTTC. This chain joins TRBV12-3 or TRBV12-4 and TRBJ2-7, with 9 positions matching TRBD1. The CDR3 runs 13 residues. J gave up 5 bases and V 6 bases, and 5 bases lay outside the gene matches.

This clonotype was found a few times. CDR3 DNA sequence: TGTGCCAGCAGCTTCAGCGGGGGGGCCAAAGAGACCCAGTACTTC. Its protein is CASSFSGGAKETQYF. The chain is built from TRBV9 and TRBJ2-5; the match to TRBD2 covers 10 bases. This CDR3 is built from 15 residues. CDR1 and CDR2 (germline): SGDLS, YYNGEE. J gave up 3 bases and V 4 bases, and 6 bases lay outside the gene matches.

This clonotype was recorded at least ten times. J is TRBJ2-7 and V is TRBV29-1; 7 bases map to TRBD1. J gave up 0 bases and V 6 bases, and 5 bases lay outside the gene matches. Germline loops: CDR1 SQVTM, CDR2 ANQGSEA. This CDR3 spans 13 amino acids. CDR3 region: CSVLTGLSYEQYF. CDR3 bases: TGCAGCGTACTGACAGGGCTCTCCTACGAGCAGTACTTC.

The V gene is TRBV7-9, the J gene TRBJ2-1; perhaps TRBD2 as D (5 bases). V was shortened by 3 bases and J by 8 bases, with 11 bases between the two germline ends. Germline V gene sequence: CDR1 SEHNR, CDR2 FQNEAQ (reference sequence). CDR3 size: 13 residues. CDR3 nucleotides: TGTGCCAGCAGCTTGCCTAGCAACCATGAGCAGTTCTTC. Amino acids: CASSLPSNHEQFF. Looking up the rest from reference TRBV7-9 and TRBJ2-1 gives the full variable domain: DTGVSQNPRHKITKRGQNVTFRCDPISEHNRLYWYRQTLGQGPEFLTYFQNEAQLEKSRLLSDRFSAERPKGSFSTLEIQRTEQGDSAMYLCASSLPSNHEQFFGPGTRLTVL.

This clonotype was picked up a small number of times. Here the CDR3 DNA reads TGCGCCAGCAGCCAACGGGGGGGAAACACTGAAGCTTTCTTT. Translated: CASSQRGGNTEAFF. The chain is built from TRBV4-1 and TRBJ1-1; possible D gene TRBD1, 5 bases. The CDR3 length is 14 residues. Trimming removed 2 bases from V and 2 bases from J, with 9 bases in between. CDR1 is MGHRA and CDR2 is YSYEKL in the germline V gene.

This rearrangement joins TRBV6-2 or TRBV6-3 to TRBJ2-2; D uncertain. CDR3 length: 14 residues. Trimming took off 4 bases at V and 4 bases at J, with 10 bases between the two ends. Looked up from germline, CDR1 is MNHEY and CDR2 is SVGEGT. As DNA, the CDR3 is TGTGCCAGCAGTTCCAGATGGGGCACCGGGGAGCTGTTTTTT. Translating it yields CASSSRWGTGELFF.

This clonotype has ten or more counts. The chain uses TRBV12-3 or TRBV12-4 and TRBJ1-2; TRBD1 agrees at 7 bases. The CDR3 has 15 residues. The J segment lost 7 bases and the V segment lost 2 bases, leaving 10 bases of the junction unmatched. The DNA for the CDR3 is TGTGCCAGCAGTTTATCCGGGACAGTTCTCCGTGGCTACACCTTC. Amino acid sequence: CASSLSGTVLRGYTF.

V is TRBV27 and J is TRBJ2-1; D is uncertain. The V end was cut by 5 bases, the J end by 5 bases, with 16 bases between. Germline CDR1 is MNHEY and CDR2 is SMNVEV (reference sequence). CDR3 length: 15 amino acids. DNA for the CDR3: TGTGCCAGCAGTCCCCACCCTTTTACCCACAATGAGCAGTTCTTC. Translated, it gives CASSPHPFTHNEQFF.

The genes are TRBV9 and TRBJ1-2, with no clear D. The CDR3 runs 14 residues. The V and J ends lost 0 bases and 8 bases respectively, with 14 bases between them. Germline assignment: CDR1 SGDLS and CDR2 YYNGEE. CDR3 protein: CASSVEGTAWGYTF. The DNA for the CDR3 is TGTGCCAGCAGCGTAGAGGGCACAGCGTGGGGCTACACCTTC.

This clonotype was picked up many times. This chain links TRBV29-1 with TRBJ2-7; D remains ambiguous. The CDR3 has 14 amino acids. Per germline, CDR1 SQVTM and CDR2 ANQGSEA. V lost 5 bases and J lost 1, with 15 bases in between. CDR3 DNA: TGCAGCGTTTCCGTCTCGGCGCCGTCCTACGAGCAGTACTTC. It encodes CSVSVSAPSYEQYF.

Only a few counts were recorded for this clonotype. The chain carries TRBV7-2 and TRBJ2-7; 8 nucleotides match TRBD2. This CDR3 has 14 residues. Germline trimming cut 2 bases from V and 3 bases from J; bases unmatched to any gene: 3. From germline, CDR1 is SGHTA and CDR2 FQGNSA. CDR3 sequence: CASSLFAGGYEQYF. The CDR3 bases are TGTGCCAGCAGCTTATTCGCGGGGGGCTACGAGCAGTACTTC.

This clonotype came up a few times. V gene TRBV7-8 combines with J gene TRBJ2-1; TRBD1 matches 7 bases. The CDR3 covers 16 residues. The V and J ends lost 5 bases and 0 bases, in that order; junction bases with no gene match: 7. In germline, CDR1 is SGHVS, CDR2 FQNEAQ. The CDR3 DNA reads TGTGCCAGCAGCGCGGACAGGTCGAGCTCCTACAATGAGCAGTTCTTC. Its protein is CASSADRSSSYNEQFF. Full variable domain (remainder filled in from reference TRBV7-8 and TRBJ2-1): GAGVSQSPRYKVAKRGQDVALRCDPISGHVSLFWYQQALGQGPEFLTYFQNEAQLDKSGLPSDRFFAERPEGSVSTLKIQRTQQEDSAVYLCASSADRSSSYNEQFFGPGTRLTVL.

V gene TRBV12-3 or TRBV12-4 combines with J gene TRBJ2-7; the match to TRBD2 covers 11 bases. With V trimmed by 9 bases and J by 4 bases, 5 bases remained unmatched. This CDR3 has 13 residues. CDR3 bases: TGTGCCAGTCTACTAGCGGGAGAATACGAGCAGTACTTC. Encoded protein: CASLLAGEYEQYF.